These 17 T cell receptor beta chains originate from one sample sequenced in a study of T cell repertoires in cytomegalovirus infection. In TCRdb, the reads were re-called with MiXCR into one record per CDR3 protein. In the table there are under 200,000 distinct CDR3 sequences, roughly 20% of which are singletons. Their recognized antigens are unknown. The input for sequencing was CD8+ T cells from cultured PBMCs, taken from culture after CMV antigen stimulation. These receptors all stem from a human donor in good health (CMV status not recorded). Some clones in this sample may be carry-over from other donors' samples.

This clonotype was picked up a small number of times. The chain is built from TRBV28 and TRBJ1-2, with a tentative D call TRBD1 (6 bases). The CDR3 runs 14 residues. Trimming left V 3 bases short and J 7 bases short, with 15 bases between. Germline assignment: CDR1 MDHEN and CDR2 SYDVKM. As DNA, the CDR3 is TGTGCCAGCAGTTTTGGGGCAGGGGACTTTGGCTACACCTTC. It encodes CASSFGAGDFGYTF.

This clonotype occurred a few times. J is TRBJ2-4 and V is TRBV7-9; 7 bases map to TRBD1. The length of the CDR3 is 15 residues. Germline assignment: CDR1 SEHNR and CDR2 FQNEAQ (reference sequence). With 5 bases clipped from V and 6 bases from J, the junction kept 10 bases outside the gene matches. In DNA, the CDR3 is TGTGCCAGCAGCAGACAGGGAGTTGGGCGAAACATTCAGTACTTC. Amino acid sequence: CASSRQGVGRNIQYF.

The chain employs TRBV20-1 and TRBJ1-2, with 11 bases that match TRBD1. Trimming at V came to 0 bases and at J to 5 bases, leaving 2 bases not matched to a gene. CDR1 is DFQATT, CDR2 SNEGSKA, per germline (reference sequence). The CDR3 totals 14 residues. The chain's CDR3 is CSAREDRGPYGYTF. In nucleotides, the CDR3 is TGCAGTGCTAGAGAGGACAGGGGGCCTTATGGCTACACCTTC.

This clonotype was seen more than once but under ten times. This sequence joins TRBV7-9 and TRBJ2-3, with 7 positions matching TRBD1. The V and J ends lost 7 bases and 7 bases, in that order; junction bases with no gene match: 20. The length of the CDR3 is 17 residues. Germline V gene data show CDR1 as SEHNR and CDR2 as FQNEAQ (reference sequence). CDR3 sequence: CASIIPTRDRHTYTQYF. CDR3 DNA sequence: TGTGCCAGCATCATCCCCACCCGGGACAGACACACTTATACGCAGTATTTT.

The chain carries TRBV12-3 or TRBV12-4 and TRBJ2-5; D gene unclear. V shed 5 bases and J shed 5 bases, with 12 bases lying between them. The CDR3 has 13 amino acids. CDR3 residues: CASSPLGLETQYF. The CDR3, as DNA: TGTGCCAGCAGTCCTCTAGGGTTGGAGACCCAGTACTTC.

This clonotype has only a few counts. The CDR3 here is CASSQDWDGPFF. CDR3 in DNA: TGCGCCAGCAGCCAAGATTGGGACGGTCCTTTCTTT. V usage is TRBV4-1 and J usage is TRBJ1-1, with D perhaps TRBD1 (5 bases). The CDR3 runs to 12 residues. V gave up 0 bases and J gave up 12 bases, with 11 bases separating them. Germline V gene data show CDR1 as MGHRA and CDR2 as YSYEKL.

The CDR3 DNA reads as TGTGCCAGCAGCCCGGGGGAGCGGGGGGGACGACGGTTTGATGAGCAGTTCTTC. It codes for CASSPGERGGRRFDEQFF. The chain employs TRBV7-2 and TRBJ2-1, with TRBD2 matching 10 bases. J was trimmed by 8 bases and V by 5 bases; bases with no gene match: 18. The CDR3 has 18 amino acids. Germline CDR1 and CDR2: SGHTA and FQGNSA.

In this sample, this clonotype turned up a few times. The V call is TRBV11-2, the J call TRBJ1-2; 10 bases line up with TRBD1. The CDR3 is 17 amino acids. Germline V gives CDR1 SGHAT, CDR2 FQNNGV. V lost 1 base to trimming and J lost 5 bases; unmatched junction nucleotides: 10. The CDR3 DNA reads TGTGCCAGCAGCTTAGCCCCGCCCGGGACAGGGGTATATGGCTACACCTTC. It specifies CASSLAPPGTGVYGYTF.

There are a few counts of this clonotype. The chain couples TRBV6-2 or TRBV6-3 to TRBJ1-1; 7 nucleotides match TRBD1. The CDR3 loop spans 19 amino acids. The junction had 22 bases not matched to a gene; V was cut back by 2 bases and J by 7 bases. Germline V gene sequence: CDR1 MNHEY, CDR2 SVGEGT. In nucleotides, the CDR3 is TGTGCCAGCAGTTACCGCGGGACAGCCCGTCCCATTAAGGACTTTGAAGCTTTCTTT. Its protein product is CASSYRGTARPIKDFEAFF.

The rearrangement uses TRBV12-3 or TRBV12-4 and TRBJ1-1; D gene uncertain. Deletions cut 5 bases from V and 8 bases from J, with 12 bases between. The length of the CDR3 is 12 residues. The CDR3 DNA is TGTGCCAGCAGTCCCCGGGTGGTAGAAGCTTTCTTT. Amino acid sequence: CASSPRVVEAFF.

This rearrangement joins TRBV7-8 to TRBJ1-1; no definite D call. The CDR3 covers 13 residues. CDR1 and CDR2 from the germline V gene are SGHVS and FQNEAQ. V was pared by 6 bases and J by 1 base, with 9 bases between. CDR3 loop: CASRPPGNTEAFF. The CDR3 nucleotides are TGTGCCAGCAGACCACCAGGGAACACTGAAGCTTTCTTT. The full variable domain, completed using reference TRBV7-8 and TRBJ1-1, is GAGVSQSPRYKVAKRGQDVALRCDPISGHVSLFWYQQALGQGPEFLTYFQNEAQLDKSGLPSDRFFAERPEGSVSTLKIQRTQQEDSAVYLCASRPPGNTEAFFGQGTRLTVV.

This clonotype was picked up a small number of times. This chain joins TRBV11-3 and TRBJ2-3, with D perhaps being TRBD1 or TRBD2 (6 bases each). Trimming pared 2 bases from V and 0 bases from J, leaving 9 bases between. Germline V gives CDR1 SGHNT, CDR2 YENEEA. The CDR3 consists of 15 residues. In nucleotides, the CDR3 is TGTGCCAGCAGCTTATCGGGGGCTAGCACAGATACGCAGTATTTT. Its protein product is CASSLSGASTDTQYF.

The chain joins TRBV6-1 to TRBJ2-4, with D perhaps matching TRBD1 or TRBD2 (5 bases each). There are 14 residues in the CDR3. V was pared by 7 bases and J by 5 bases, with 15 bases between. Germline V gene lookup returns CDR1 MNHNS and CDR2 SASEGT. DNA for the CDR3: TGTGCCAGCATTGGCCGGGACCGAGAAAACATTCAGTACTTC. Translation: CASIGRDRENIQYF.

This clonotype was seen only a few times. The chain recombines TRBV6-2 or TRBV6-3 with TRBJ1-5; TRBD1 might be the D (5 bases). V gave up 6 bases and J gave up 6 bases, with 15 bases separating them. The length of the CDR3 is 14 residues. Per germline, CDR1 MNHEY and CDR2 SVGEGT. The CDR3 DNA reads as TGTGCCAGCAGCATACTTCAGGGTATTCAGCCCCAGCATTTT. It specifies CASSILQGIQPQHF.

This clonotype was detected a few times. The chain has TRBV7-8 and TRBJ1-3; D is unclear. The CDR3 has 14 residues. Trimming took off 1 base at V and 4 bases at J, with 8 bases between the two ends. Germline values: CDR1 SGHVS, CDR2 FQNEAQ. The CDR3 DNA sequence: TGTGCCAGCAGCTTAGATTATATGGGAAACACCATATATTTT. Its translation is CASSLDYMGNTIYF.

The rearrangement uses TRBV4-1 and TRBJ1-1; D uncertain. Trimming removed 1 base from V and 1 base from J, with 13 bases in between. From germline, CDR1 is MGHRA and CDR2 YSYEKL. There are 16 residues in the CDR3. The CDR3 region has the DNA TGCGCCAGCAGCCAAGGATGGGAGGGAGCGAACACTGAAGCTTTCTTT. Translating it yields CASSQGWEGANTEAFF.

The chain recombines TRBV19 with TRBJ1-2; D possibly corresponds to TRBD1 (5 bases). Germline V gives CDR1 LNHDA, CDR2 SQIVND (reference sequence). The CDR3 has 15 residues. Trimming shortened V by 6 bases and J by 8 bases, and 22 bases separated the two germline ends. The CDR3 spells CASSYSRDPRRGYTF. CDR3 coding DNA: TGTGCCAGTAGCTATTCCCGGGACCCGCGGCGAGGCTACACCTTC.